The clone carrying this T cell receptor beta chain has only one observation. This specimen belongs to a study of blood T cell repertoires in COVID-19. On the study more broadly: Some COVID-19 samples were acute and others convalescent; all came from the United States, Italy and Spain. Sample material is recorded as cDNA or gDNA derived from T cells, B-cell-depleted T cells, or PBMCs.

In the original processing: Amplification from reference gene primers served as the basis for estimated nucleated cell counts. Here immunoSEQ multiplex PCR was the method, and the copy in TCRdb shows in-frame clones only, minus some. The V and J calls and clone size were taken over from that table, and D and trimming were inferred from the DNA. The sample lists hundreds of thousands of clones, about 86% occurring once. The V gene's germline CDR1 is KGHSH and CDR2 LQKENI. The CDR3 runs to 15 residues. V shed 2 bases and J 3 bases; nucleotides not matched to a gene: 5. The sample was peripheral blood. The TCR sequence derives from a man older than 75 with acute or convalescent COVID-19. V and J are TRBV18 and TRBJ2-3, with 7 bases aligning to TRBD2. The CDR3, as DNA: TGTGCCAGCTCACCAGGGAGCGGGATTACAGATACGCAGTATTTT. This codes for CASSPGSGITDTQYF. The full variable domain, with the rest looked up from reference TRBV18 and TRBJ2-3, is NAGVMQNPRHLVRRRGQEARLRCSPMKGHSHVYWYRQLPEEGLKFMVYLQKENIIDESGMPKERFSAEFPKEGPSILRIQQVVRGDSAAYFCASSPGSGITDTQYFGPGTRLTVL.